These 12 T cell receptor beta chains came from one sample sequenced in a study of OX40 agonist ivuxolimab in advanced cancers. The library was prepared using the immunoSEQ multiplex PCR assay. TCRdb's version of the immuneACCESS table is confined to in-frame rearrangements and falls short of the full clone set. An unresolved V gene accounts for under half of the shortfall where checked; the remainder is of unknown origin. Counted in this sample were about 55,000 clones; 77% of them appeared once. Jointly, the top ten make up 5.5% to 7% of the sample. Sequenced material: CD4+ or CD8+ T cells sorted from blood, taken in a trial of the OX40 agonist ivuxolimab. All receptors derive from an adult with an advanced solid tumor such as melanoma, head and neck, liver or kidney cancer.

The chain joins TRBV14 to TRBJ2-5; D is undetermined. The CDR3 sequence is 15 residues long. V was trimmed by 1 base and J by 1 base, leaving 10 bases between them. CDR1 SGHDN and CDR2 FVKESK come from the germline V gene. The chain's CDR3 is CASSQGLGSQETQYF. In nucleotides, the CDR3 is TGTGCCAGCAGCCAAGGGCTAGGATCCCAAGAGACCCAGTACTTC.

The J gene is TRBJ1-4, the V gene TRBV7-9; 9 bases are a match to TRBD1. V dropped 2 bases and J dropped 8; count of bases not matched to a gene: 9. Germline CDR1 is SEHNR and CDR2 is FQNEAQ (reference sequence). This CDR3 has 16 amino acids. The CDR3 region has the DNA TGTGCCAGCAGCTTAACAGGGGGCCCCTTAGGGGAAAAACTGTTTTTT. Translating gives CASSLTGGPLGEKLFF.

V usage is TRBV28 and J usage is TRBJ2-1; 8 bases align to TRBD2. The V segment lost 6 bases and the J segment 0 bases; nucleotides outside the gene matches: 7. Germline CDR1 is MDHEN and CDR2 is SYDVKM. CDR3 length: 16 amino acids. CDR3 nucleotide sequence: TGTGCCAGCAGGAAGAGCGGGAGCCTCTCCTACAATGAGCAGTTCTTC. It codes for CASRKSGSLSYNEQFF.

The table lists this clone with a few counts. V gene TRBV11-2 combines with J gene TRBJ1-1; D uncertain. The CDR3 spans 15 residues. CDR1 is SGHAT and CDR2 is FQNNGV in the germline V gene. The ends were cut back, 1 base at V and 5 bases at J, with 14 bases in the middle. The CDR3, as DNA: TGTGCCAGCAGCTTAGCGGCAGTATTGGAGACTGAAGCTTTCTTT. Protein product: CASSLAAVLETEAFF.

The V call is TRBV18, the J call TRBJ2-5; D is undetermined. CDR3 length: 13 amino acids. CDR1 KGHSH and CDR2 LQKENI come from the germline V gene. V was shortened by 3 bases and J by 1 base, with 6 bases between the two germline ends. The CDR3 loop is CASSPVPQETQYF. CDR3 DNA sequence: TGTGCCAGCTCACCGGTCCCCCAAGAGACCCAGTACTTC.

The chain recombines TRBV27 with TRBJ2-7; a possible D gene is TRBD2 (6 bases). V gave up 6 bases and J gave up 4 bases, with 25 bases separating them. The CDR3 totals 17 residues. The germline V gene encodes CDR1 MNHEY and CDR2 SMNVEV (reference sequence). The CDR3: CASRAGGTPKRVYEQYF. The CDR3 nucleotides read TGTGCCAGCAGGGCAGGAGGGACGCCGAAAAGGGTGTACGAGCAGTACTTC.

This chain links TRBV6-5 with TRBJ2-3; D is ambiguous. This CDR3 spans 13 amino acids. Between the trimmed V and J ends, which lost 6 bases and 3 bases, there was a span of 10 bases. Per the germline V gene, CDR1 is MNHEY and CDR2 is SVGAGI. The chain's CDR3 is CASRTRVTDTQYF. The CDR3 nucleotides read TGTGCCAGCAGGACAAGGGTAACAGATACGCAGTATTTT.

The CDR3 nucleotides are TGTGCCAGCAGTGGCGACAGCGAGGACACTGAAGCTTTCTTT. It encodes CASSGDSEDTEAFF. V is TRBV28 and J is TRBJ1-1; maybe TRBD1 (5 bases). The CDR3 extends over 14 amino acids. V dropped 5 bases and J dropped 3 bases, with 13 bases sitting between them. From germline, CDR1 is MDHEN and CDR2 SYDVKM.

The chain recombines TRBV5-1 with TRBJ2-5; 14 nucleotides match TRBD2. The J call may be mistaken, given a closer DNA end match to TRBJ2-7. This CDR3 is built from 17 residues. Germline CDR1 reads SGHRS; CDR2 reads YFSETQ. The CDR3, as DNA: TGCGCCAGCAGCTTGGCTCCGGGACTAGCGGGAGTAGGCGAGCAGTACTTC. Amino acid sequence: CASSLAPGLAGVGEQYF.

By share of the sample, this clone is medium-sized. This chain connects TRBV10-2 to TRBJ1-2; a weak D match, TRBD1 (6 bases). Germline CDR1 and CDR2: WSHSY and SAAADI. Trimming cost V 5 bases and J 7 bases, with 11 bases left between them. There are 12 residues in the CDR3. The CDR3 nucleotides are TGCGCCAGCAGTACAGGGCCAATTGGCTACACCTTC. It is translated as CASSTGPIGYTF.

This clone has just a few counts. The chain recombines TRBV13 with TRBJ2-7; 7 bases map to TRBD1. J gave up 2 bases and V 5 bases, and 6 bases lay outside the gene matches. The CDR3 is made up of 14 amino acids. Germline V CDR1 and CDR2: PRHDT, FYEKMQ (reference sequence). CDR3: CASSARQGPYEQYF. CDR3 DNA: TGTGCCAGCAGCGCCCGACAGGGCCCCTACGAGCAGTACTTC.

This clone occurred a few times. Other DNA sequences in this sample translate to the same CDR3. V gene TRBV5-1 combines with J gene TRBJ1-1; 7 bases line up with TRBD1. The length of the CDR3 is 14 residues. The V gene end was trimmed by 4 bases and the J gene end by 1 base; junction bases not matched to a gene: 4. The germline CDR1 and CDR2 sequences are SGHRS and YFSETQ. CDR3 DNA: TGCGCCAGCAGCCCAGGGACAGCGAACACTGAAGCTTTCTTT. It codes for CASSPGTANTEAFF.